Here is one T cell receptor (beta chain) with its context. Per the authors' pipeline: It was from reference gene primer amplification that nucleated cell counts were estimated. Only in-frame clones appear in the TCRdb table, and some are missing; sequencing was by immunoSEQ multiplex PCR. That table supplies the V and J calls and clone size; D and trimming were determined from the DNA. The repertoire consists of 110,000 to 150,000 clones, with around 79% occurring once and the leading ten covering over 7%. The sample originates from a study of blood T cell repertoires in COVID-19. Study as a whole: Sites in the United States, Italy and Spain provided acute and convalescent COVID-19 samples. In each case, the material was cDNA or gDNA derived from T cells, B-cell-depleted T cells, or PBMCs.

The TCR sequence derives from a man aged 50 to 60 with active or convalescent COVID-19. Material: peripheral blood.

Written as DNA, the CDR3 is TGCGCCAGCAGTCACGGGAACACTAATGAAAAACTGTTTTTT. Its protein is CASSHGNTNEKLFF. The chain combines TRBV23-1 with TRBJ1-4; no definite D call. TRBV23-1 falls under the ORF class, with uncertain function. V lost 3 bases and J lost 2, with 7 bases in between. The CDR3 extends over 14 amino acids.